The 30 T cell receptor beta chains below were found in one sample sequenced in a study of T cell responses to AZD1222 COVID-19 vaccine. Only in-frame clones appear in the TCRdb table, and some are missing; sequencing was by immunoSEQ multiplex PCR. The table records approximately 190,000 clones, approximately 94% of them present only once. The sequencing used peripheral blood, collected on day 0 of AZD1222 vaccination. These receptors were taken from an adult in good health.

The chain links TRBV11-2 to TRBJ2-3; 14 bases align to TRBD2. Per the germline V gene, CDR1 is SGHAT and CDR2 is FQNNGV. Unmatched junction bases numbered 7, after V lost 1 base and J lost 4 bases. The CDR3 is made up of 18 amino acids. DNA for the CDR3: TGTGCCAGCAGCTTAGGGGGACTAGCGGGAGTTGGGGCAGATACGCAGTATTTT. Translation gives CASSLGGLAGVGADTQYF.

The sample holds a few counts of this clone. The V call is TRBV29-1, the J call TRBJ1-1; D remains ambiguous. This CDR3 is 12 amino acids long. With 7 bases removed from V and 8 bases from J, the gap between germline ends came to 17 bases. CDR1 SQVTM and CDR2 ANQGSEA come from the germline V gene. In DNA form, the CDR3 reads TGCAGCGCCAGACCGGGCCAGGCCGAAGCTTTCTTT. It encodes CSARPGQAEAFF.

This chain links TRBV19 with TRBJ1-5, with D possibly being TRBD1 (6 bases). V lost 5 bases to trimming and J lost 5 bases, with 22 bases between them. CDR3 length equals 17 residues. Germline assignment: CDR1 LNHDA and CDR2 SQIVND (reference sequence). The chain's CDR3 is CASSSSPDRSRHQPQHF. The CDR3 nucleotides read TGTGCCAGTAGTTCAAGCCCTGACAGGAGCCGGCATCAGCCCCAGCATTTT.

This chain joins TRBV9 and TRBJ1-1; D gene unclear. Germline V gene sequence: CDR1 SGDLS, CDR2 YYNGEE. The CDR3 consists of 15 residues. The ends were cut back, 2 bases at V and 1 base at J, with 12 bases in the middle. CDR3: CASSVDGQSNTEAFF. DNA for the CDR3: TGTGCCAGCAGCGTGGACGGCCAATCGAACACTGAAGCTTTCTTT.

The CDR3: CASTFSPQQILPDEQYF. DNA of the CDR3: TGTGCCAGCACCTTCTCCCCCCAACAGATATTACCCGACGAGCAGTACTTC. The rearrangement uses TRBV28 and TRBJ2-7; D is unclear. This CDR3 spans 17 amino acids. Germline CDR1 MDHEN, CDR2 SYDVKM. Trimming left V 7 bases short and J 5 bases short, with 27 bases between.

The chain recombines TRBV7-9 with TRBJ2-5; TRBD2 matches 9 bases. The germline V gene has CDR1 SEHNR and CDR2 FQNEAQ (reference sequence). The CDR3 is 16 residues long. V shed 6 bases and J 2 bases; nucleotides not matched to a gene: 10. In DNA, the CDR3 is TGTGCCAGCAGACCAACCAGACTAGCGGTTCAAGAGACCCAGTACTTC. This codes for CASRPTRLAVQETQYF.

V and J are TRBV5-1 and TRBJ2-1, with 11 bases lining up with TRBD2. Germline CDR1 is SGHRS and CDR2 is YFSETQ. Trimming at V came to 4 bases and at J to 4 bases, leaving 4 bases not matched to a gene. This CDR3 contains 15 residues. The CDR3 DNA reads TGCGCCAGCAGCGTACTAGCGGGAGCTTACAATGAGCAGTTCTTC. Translation gives CASSVLAGAYNEQFF.

This rearrangement joins TRBV15 to TRBJ2-1; TRBD1 is a possible D gene (5 bases). CDR1 is LNHNV and CDR2 is YYDKDF in the germline V gene (reference sequence). V lost 4 bases and J lost 8, with 9 bases in between. The CDR3 runs 12 residues. CDR3 region: CATSNRIHEQFF. CDR3 DNA: TGTGCCACCAGCAACAGGATACATGAGCAGTTCTTC. Complete variable domain (other parts from reference TRBV15 and TRBJ2-1): DAMVIQNPRYQVTQFGKPVTLSCSQTLNHNVMYWYQQKSSQAPKLLFHYYDKDFNNEADTPDNFQSRRPNTSFCFLDIRSPGLGDTAMYLCATSNRIHEQFFGPGTRLTVL.

The chain recombines TRBV6-5 with TRBJ2-5; TRBD1 matches at 7 bases. The CDR3 covers 12 residues. With 8 bases clipped from V and 6 bases from J, the junction kept 6 bases outside the gene matches. The germline gives CDR1 MNHEY, CDR2 SVGAGI. This CDR3 is CASPGQQQTQYF. For the CDR3, the DNA is TGTGCCAGCCCGGGACAGCAGCAGACCCAGTACTTC.

In nucleotides, the CDR3 is TGCGCCAGCAGCCAAGGGGAGGGGCGCTCCTACGAGCAGTACTTC. It is translated as CASSQGEGRSYEQYF. This chain links TRBV4-3 with TRBJ2-7; 7 nucleotides line up with TRBD2. The ends lost 1 base at V and 0 bases at J; junction bases unmatched: 3. CDR1 and CDR2 (germline): LGHNA, YSLEER. This CDR3 is built from 15 residues.

This chain links TRBV4-1 with TRBJ1-5, with D perhaps matching TRBD1 (5 bases). CDR3 length: 19 residues. V was trimmed by 0 bases and J by 4 bases, leaving 22 bases between them. Germline assignment: CDR1 MGHRA and CDR2 YSYEKL. DNA of the CDR3: TGCGCCAGCAGCCAAGATGTTCGCGGGTTTTCAGGGTTTAATCAGCCCCAGCATTTT. Its protein is CASSQDVRGFSGFNQPQHF.

This clone was counted a single time. The rearrangement uses TRBV28 and TRBJ2-5, with 8 bases lining up with TRBD2. The V gene end was trimmed by 3 bases and the J gene end by 0 bases; junction bases not matched to a gene: 6. This CDR3 spans 16 amino acids. Germline loops: CDR1 MDHEN, CDR2 SYDVKM. CDR3 in DNA: TGTGCCAGCAGTTTCCTAAGCGGGAGTCACCAAGAGACCCAGTACTTC. It codes for CASSFLSGSHQETQYF.

This chain connects TRBV5-1 to TRBJ2-2; 10 bases align to TRBD1. The CDR3 runs to 16 residues. The ends lost 4 bases at V and 1 base at J; junction bases unmatched: 4. Germline CDR1 SGHRS, CDR2 YFSETQ. CDR3 bases: TGCGCCAGCAGCGACGGGACAGGGGTGAACACCGGGGAGCTGTTTTTT. Translation: CASSDGTGVNTGELFF.

As DNA, the CDR3 is TGTGCCAGCATTTCAAACCCGGGAAACACCATATATTTT. Encoded protein: CASISNPGNTIYF. The gene calls are TRBV7-2 and TRBJ1-3; D not resolved. V lost 7 bases and J lost 4, with 11 bases in between. The CDR3 is 13 amino acids. Germline CDR1 is SGHTA and CDR2 is FQGNSA.

This clone was found once. The CDR3 loop is CASSLGQRFSGNTIYF. The CDR3 DNA reads TGCGCCAGCAGCTTAGGACAGAGGTTCTCTGGAAACACCATATATTTT. This chain joins TRBV5-1 and TRBJ1-3; perhaps TRBD1 as D (6 bases). Germline assignment: CDR1 SGHRS and CDR2 YFSETQ. Between the trimmed V and J ends, which lost 2 bases and 0 bases, there was a span of 12 bases. The CDR3 covers 16 residues.

The chain joins TRBV10-3 to TRBJ1-5; possibly TRBD1 for D (5 bases). Trimming removed 2 bases at V and 2 bases at J, with 13 bases between. The CDR3 covers 16 residues. Germline-derived CDR1 and CDR2 are ENHRY and SYGVKD. CDR3 amino acids: CAISEEQGSGNQPQHF. The CDR3 DNA reads TGTGCCATCAGTGAGGAGCAGGGATCGGGCAATCAGCCCCAGCATTTT.

This clone showed up just a few times. This chain uses TRBV4-1 with TRBJ2-1; no reliable D call. The CDR3 contains 16 residues. In germline, CDR1 is MGHRA, CDR2 YSYEKL. V lost 5 bases to trimming and J lost 8 bases, with 22 bases between them. The DNA of the CDR3 is TGCGCCAGCAGCGGTGTTGGATTTTTGGTTCCCGATGAGCAGTTCTTC. Translation gives CASSGVGFLVPDEQFF.

The chain combines TRBV9 with TRBJ2-1; 7 positions agree with TRBD2. V lost 4 bases, J lost 0 bases, and 7 bases stayed unmatched. Germline CDR1 SGDLS, CDR2 YYNGEE. The CDR3 loop spans 16 amino acids. The DNA of the CDR3 is TGTGCCAGCAGCCCCCTGTTAGCGGGCTCCTACAATGAGCAGTTCTTC. Encoded protein: CASSPLLAGSYNEQFF.

The J gene is TRBJ1-4, the V gene TRBV6-5; D might be TRBD1 (5 bases). Germline CDR1 reads MNHEY; CDR2 reads SVGAGI. CDR3 length: 14 amino acids. V gave up 2 bases and J gave up 6 bases, with 10 bases separating them. CDR3 sequence reads: CASSYDSFDEKLFF. The CDR3 nucleotides read TGTGCCAGCAGTTACGACAGTTTTGATGAAAAACTGTTTTTT.

The chain combines TRBV7-8 with TRBJ2-1; tentative D call: TRBD1 (6 bases). CDR1 is SGHVS and CDR2 is FQNEAQ in the germline V gene. This CDR3 comprises 15 residues. V was trimmed by 5 bases and J by 2 bases, leaving 13 bases between them. The CDR3 loop is CASSRDRPTYNEQFF. The CDR3 coding sequence is TGTGCCAGCAGCCGAGACAGGCCGACCTACAATGAGCAGTTCTTC.

This clone was counted between two and nine times. The chain uses TRBV30 and TRBJ2-7, with a weak D call TRBD2 (6 bases). V was shortened by 2 bases and J by 3 bases, with 20 bases between the two germline ends. This CDR3 comprises 16 residues. From germline, CDR1 is GTSNPN and CDR2 SVGIG (reference sequence). The CDR3 protein is CAWSPRTGLTLYEQYF. In DNA form, the CDR3 reads TGTGCCTGGAGTCCACGCACAGGACTAACCCTCTACGAGCAGTACTTC.

The rearrangement links TRBV30 to TRBJ2-2, with 10 bases aligning to TRBD1. The CDR3 is 13 amino acids. Germline V gene data show CDR1 as GTSNPN and CDR2 as SVGIG (reference sequence). J was trimmed by 6 bases and V by 4 bases; bases with no gene match: 2. CDR3 DNA: TGTGCCTGGACCGGACAGGGGGCCGGGGAGCTGTTTTTT. Amino acids: CAWTGQGAGELFF. The full variable domain, rest sourced from reference TRBV30 and TRBJ2-2, is SQTIHQWPATLVQPVGSPLSLECTVEGTSNPNLYWYRQAAGRGLQLLFYSVGIGQISSEVPQNLSASRPQDRQFILSSKKLLLSDSGFYLCAWTGQGAGELFFGEGSRLTVL.

This clone has only one observation. J is TRBJ1-3 and V is TRBV5-4; no reliable D call. CDR1 and CDR2 (germline): SGHNT, YYREEE (reference sequence). Trimming took 0 bases from V and 0 from J, leaving 10 bases between them. The CDR3 sequence is 16 residues long. The CDR3 sequence is CASSLVGSSSGNTIYF. The CDR3, as DNA: TGTGCCAGCAGCTTGGTGGGTTCCAGCTCTGGAAACACCATATATTTT.

The genes are TRBV21-1 and TRBJ2-7; the table's TRBD2 call for D was not verified on the DNA. TRBV21-1 is tagged as a pseudogene. The CDR3 has 14 residues. The CDR3 DNA sequence: TGTGCCAGCAGCATGGGACTAGCGGGCTACGAGCAGTACTTC. This sequence encodes CASSMGLAGYEQYF.

CDR3 coding DNA: TGTGCCAGCAGTTTATATCTGGGGACAGAGGGAACGGACACCGGGGAGCTGTTTTTT. It specifies CASSLYLGTEGTDTGELFF. V usage is TRBV28 and J usage is TRBJ2-2; 7 bases are a match to TRBD1. The V gene's germline CDR1 is MDHEN and CDR2 SYDVKM. The CDR3 totals 19 residues. V trimming: 1 base; J trimming: 3 bases; junction bases outside the gene matches: 14.

The chain has TRBV2 and TRBJ1-1; D is unclear. This CDR3 is 12 amino acids long. V was clipped by 6 bases and J by 6 bases, with 11 bases between them. Germline-derived CDR1 and CDR2 are SNHLY and FYNNEI. The CDR3 nucleotides are TGTGCCAGCAGCCGTACCCGGTCTGAAGCTTTCTTT. Translated, it gives CASSRTRSEAFF.

This sequence joins TRBV12-3 or TRBV12-4 and TRBJ1-1; 7 bases map to TRBD1. The CDR3 totals 13 residues. J lost 11 bases, V lost 0 bases, and 6 bases had no gene match. The CDR3 DNA reads TGTGCCAGCAGTTTAGCGGGGACAGTTCTCGCTTTCTTT. This translates into CASSLAGTVLAFF.

This clone came up once. V is TRBV19 and J is TRBJ2-5; 7 positions match TRBD2. The V gene's germline CDR1 is LNHDA and CDR2 SQIVND (reference sequence). This CDR3 contains 15 residues. J was trimmed by 4 bases and V by 3 bases; bases with no gene match: 8. DNA of the CDR3: TGTGCCAGTAGTATGGGCGGGAGAAGTCGAGAGACCCAGTACTTC. Protein: CASSMGGRSRETQYF.

The chain recombines TRBV5-6 with TRBJ2-2, with 11 bases fitting TRBD2. V lost 5 bases to trimming and J lost 4 bases; unmatched junction nucleotides: 7. The CDR3 runs to 16 residues. Germline CDR1 and CDR2: SGHDT and YYEEEE. The CDR3 reads CASSRSLAGVTGELFF. Here the CDR3 DNA reads TGTGCCAGCAGTCGGTCACTAGCGGGAGTCACCGGGGAGCTGTTTTTT.

The chain couples TRBV28 to TRBJ2-7, with 11 bases fitting TRBD1. Germline CDR1 is MDHEN and CDR2 is SYDVKM. Germline trimming cut 2 bases from V and 6 bases from J; bases unmatched to any gene: 9. CDR3 length: 16 amino acids. The CDR3, as DNA: TGTGCCAGCAGTTTAAGGGCCGGGACAGGGGGACTCGAGCAGTACTTC. It yields the protein CASSLRAGTGGLEQYF. The variable domain in full, with the rest retrieved from reference TRBV28 and TRBJ2-7, is DVKVTQSSRYLVKRTGEKVFLECVQDMDHENMFWYRQDPGLGLRLIYFSYDVKMKEKGDIPEGYSVSREKKERFSLILESASTNQTSMYLCASSLRAGTGGLEQYFGPGTRLTVT.